The entry below describes one TCR beta chain. Its antigen is unidentified. The data belong to a study of T-cell memory formation after mild COVID-19. Looking at the study overall: TCR clusters mostly belonged to single donors. Findings and limits, study-wide: Contracting CD4+ clones lay largely in CM and EM, with CD8+ ones residing in EMRA. A subset of responding clones appeared in pre-infection memory, suggesting cross-reactive memory joined. Clones shrinking between day 15 and 85 showed a balanced CD4/CD8 split, and those that grew later tilted toward CD4+.

Trimming removed 6 bases from V and 6 bases from J; junction bases left unmatched: 14. Germline CDR1 is MNHNY and CDR2 is SVGAGI (reference sequence). This CDR3 region has 15 residues. TCRdb re-called the 5' RACE reads with MiXCR, one entry per CDR3 protein. The table lists about 390,000 distinct CDR3 sequences, 15% to 20% of them singletons. This sequence joins TRBV6-6 and TRBJ2-7, with 7 positions matching TRBD1. Sequencing input: PBMCs or a T cell subset sorted from them (not recorded which). The receptor's source is a man between 18 and 35 years old who had mild COVID-19 (a few samples of this study predate the infection). Cell type and time point are not known. CDR3 residues: CASSLIRGQLAEQYV. For the CDR3, the DNA is TGTGCCAGCAGCCTAATTCGGGGACAGTTGGCCGAGCAGTACGTC.